Sequencing of this T cell receptor beta chain was carried out in a study of shared clonotypes between healthy human individuals. Germline lookup yields CDR1 SQVTM and CDR2 ANQGSEA. This CDR3 has 15 residues. Trimming removed 0 bases from V and 8 bases from J; junction bases left unmatched: 10. Study conclusions and caveats: Rarefaction exposed incomplete sorted-subset sequencing despite large depth. Shared clonotypes: 4.5% to 5% naive CD4, around 3.4% naive CD8, less than 2.5% memory CD4, 0.4% memory CD8.

It was CD45RO-negative cells, positively selected for CCR7, that made up naive CD8 cells, with terminally differentiated effector memory CD45RA+ cells excluded. Donors comprised healthy HIV-negative adults lacking recent acute infections or vaccinations. Turning to this clone: No antigen is known for it.

Assay runs were performed at deep level. Profiling relied on immunoSEQ multiplex PCR, and the TCRdb table lists in-frame clones only, not all of them. The table has around 2,000,000 clones, 85% to 95% seen once; the top ten hold 0.9% to 1.4%. Sequenced input: naive CD8+ T cells sorted from blood. V gene TRBV29-1 combines with J gene TRBJ2-1, with TRBD1 matching over 7 bases. This clonotype was sampled from a man aged 18 to 35 in good health. The CDR3 loop is CSVEDSGTVLHEQFF. CDR3 DNA: TGCAGCGTTGAAGATTCCGGGACAGTTCTCCATGAGCAGTTCTTC.